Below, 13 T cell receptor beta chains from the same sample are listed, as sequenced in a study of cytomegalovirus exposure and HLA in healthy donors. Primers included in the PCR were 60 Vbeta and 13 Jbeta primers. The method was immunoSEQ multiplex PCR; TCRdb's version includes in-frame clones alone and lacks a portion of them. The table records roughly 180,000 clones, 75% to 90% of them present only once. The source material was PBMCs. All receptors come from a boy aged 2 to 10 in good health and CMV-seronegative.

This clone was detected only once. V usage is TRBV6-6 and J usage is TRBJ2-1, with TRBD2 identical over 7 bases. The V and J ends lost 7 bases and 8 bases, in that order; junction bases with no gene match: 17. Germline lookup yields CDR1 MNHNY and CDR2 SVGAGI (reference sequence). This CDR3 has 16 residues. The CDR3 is CASIGGWGGFRDEQFF. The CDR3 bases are TGTGCCAGCATTGGGGGGTGGGGGGGTTTTAGGGATGAGCAGTTCTTC.

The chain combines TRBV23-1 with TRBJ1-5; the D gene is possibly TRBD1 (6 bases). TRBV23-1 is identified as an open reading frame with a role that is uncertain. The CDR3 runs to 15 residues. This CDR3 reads CVDNSGGAYNQPQHF. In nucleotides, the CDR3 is TGCGTCGACAACTCGGGGGGGGCCTACAATCAGCCCCAGCATTTT.

The CDR3 spells CASSPNTATNEKLFF. The CDR3 nucleotides are TGCGCCAGCTCCCCCAACACAGCAACTAATGAAAAACTGTTTTTT. The rearrangement links TRBV5-1 to TRBJ1-4; D remains ambiguous. The germline V gene has CDR1 SGHRS and CDR2 YFSETQ. This CDR3 has 15 residues. The germline V and J ends were trimmed by 7 bases and 0 bases, with 13 bases remaining between them.

The CDR3 bases are TGTGCCAGCAGCTTGGCGGCTAGCGGGACCAAGCAGTACTTC. It codes for CASSLAASGTKQYF. The chain employs TRBV5-6 and TRBJ2-7, with 9 nucleotides matching TRBD2. Trimming took 0 bases from V and 8 from J; bases not matched to a gene: 6. Germline CDR1 is SGHDT and CDR2 is YYEEEE. The CDR3 loop spans 14 amino acids.

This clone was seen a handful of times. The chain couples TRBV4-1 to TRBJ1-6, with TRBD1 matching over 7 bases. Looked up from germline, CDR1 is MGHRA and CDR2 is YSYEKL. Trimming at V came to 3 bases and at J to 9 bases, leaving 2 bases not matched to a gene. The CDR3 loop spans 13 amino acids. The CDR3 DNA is TGCGCCAGCAGCCATCACAGGGGTTCACCCCTCCACTTT. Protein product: CASSHHRGSPLHF.

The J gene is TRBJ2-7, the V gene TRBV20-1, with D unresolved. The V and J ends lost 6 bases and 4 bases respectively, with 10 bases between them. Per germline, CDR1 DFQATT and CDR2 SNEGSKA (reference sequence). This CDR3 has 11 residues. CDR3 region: CSALSSYEQYF. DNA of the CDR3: TGCAGTGCCCTCTCCTCTTACGAGCAGTACTTC.

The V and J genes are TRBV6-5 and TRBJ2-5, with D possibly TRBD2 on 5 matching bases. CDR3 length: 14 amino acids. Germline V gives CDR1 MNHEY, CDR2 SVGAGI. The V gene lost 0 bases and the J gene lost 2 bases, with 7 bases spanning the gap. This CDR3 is CASSYSAVQETQYF. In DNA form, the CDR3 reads TGTGCCAGCAGTTACTCAGCGGTGCAAGAGACCCAGTACTTC.

CDR3 sequence reads: CASSLELEADTQYF. The CDR3 region has the DNA TGCGCCAGCAGCTTGGAACTAGAAGCAGATACGCAGTATTTT. The gene calls are TRBV5-1 and TRBJ2-3; TRBD2 is a possible D gene (5 bases). Per germline, CDR1 SGHRS and CDR2 YFSETQ. V lost 0 bases, J lost 4 bases, and 9 bases lay in between. There are 14 residues in the CDR3.

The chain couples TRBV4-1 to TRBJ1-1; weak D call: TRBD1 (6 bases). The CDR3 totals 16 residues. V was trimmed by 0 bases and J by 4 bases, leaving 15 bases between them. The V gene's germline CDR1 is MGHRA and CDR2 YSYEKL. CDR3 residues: CASSQESRGWGTEAFF. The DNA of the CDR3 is TGCGCCAGCAGCCAAGAATCCAGGGGATGGGGCACTGAAGCTTTCTTT.

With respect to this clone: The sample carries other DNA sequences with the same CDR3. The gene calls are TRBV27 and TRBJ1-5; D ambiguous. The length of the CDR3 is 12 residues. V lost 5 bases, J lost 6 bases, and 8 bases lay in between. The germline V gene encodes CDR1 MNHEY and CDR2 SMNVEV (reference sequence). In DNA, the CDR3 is TGTGCCAGCAGTCCGGGAGGTCAGCCCCAGCATTTT. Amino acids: CASSPGGQPQHF.

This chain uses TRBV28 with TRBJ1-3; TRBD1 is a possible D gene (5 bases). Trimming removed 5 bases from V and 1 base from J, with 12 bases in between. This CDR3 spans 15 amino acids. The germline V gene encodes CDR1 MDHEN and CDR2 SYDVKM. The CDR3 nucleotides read TGTGCCAGCAGTCCCCCACGGGGGTCTGGAAACACCATATATTTT. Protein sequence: CASSPPRGSGNTIYF.

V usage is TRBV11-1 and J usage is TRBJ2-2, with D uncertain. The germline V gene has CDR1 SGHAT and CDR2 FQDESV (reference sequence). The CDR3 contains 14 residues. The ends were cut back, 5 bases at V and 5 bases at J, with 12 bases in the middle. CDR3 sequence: CASSLRLTTGELFF. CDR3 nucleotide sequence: TGTGCCAGCAGCCTAAGACTCACTACCGGGGAGCTGTTTTTT.

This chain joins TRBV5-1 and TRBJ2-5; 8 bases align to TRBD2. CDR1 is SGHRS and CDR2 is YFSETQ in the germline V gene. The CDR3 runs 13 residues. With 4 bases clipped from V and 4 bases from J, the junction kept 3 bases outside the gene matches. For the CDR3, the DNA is TGCGCCAGCAGCCGGGGGGGAGGAGAGACCCAGTACTTC. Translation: CASSRGGGETQYF.